The next 30 T cell receptor beta chains were all read from a single sample in a study of neoadjuvant nivolumab and ipilimumab in lung cancer. This table comes from immunoSEQ multiplex PCR, and its TCRdb copy is limited to in-frame clones, with some not included. The table records about 13,000 clones, nearly 70% of them present only once. Source: peripheral blood, taken after neoadjuvant nivolumab, alone or with ipilimumab, at or shortly before surgery. The receptors were gathered from an adult with non-small cell lung cancer.

The V call is TRBV10-3, the J call TRBJ2-3, with 11 bases aligning to TRBD2. Germline lookup yields CDR1 ENHRY and CDR2 SYGVKD. The CDR3 length is 16 residues. The V segment lost 6 bases and the J segment 0 bases; nucleotides outside the gene matches: 5. The CDR3 bases are TGTGCCATCAGGGGGACTAGCGGCACTAGCACAGATACGCAGTATTTT. It translates to CAIRGTSGTSTDTQYF.

J is TRBJ2-1 and V is TRBV30; TRBD2 is a possible D gene (5 bases). The V gene lost 4 bases and the J gene lost 3 bases, with 10 bases spanning the gap. The CDR3 is 13 amino acids. Germline V gives CDR1 GTSNPN, CDR2 SVGIG (reference sequence). CDR3 sequence (DNA): TGTGCCTGGACAAGCGGATACTACAATGAGCAGTTCTTC. This gives the protein CAWTSGYYNEQFF.

This clone was seen a single time. V usage is TRBV30 and J usage is TRBJ2-5; TRBD2 agrees at 13 bases. J was trimmed by 5 bases and V by 1 base; bases with no gene match: 10. Per the germline V gene, CDR1 is GTSNPN and CDR2 is SVGIG (reference sequence). CDR3 length: 17 residues. The chain's CDR3 is CAWSGTGLAGESETQYF. CDR3 bases: TGTGCCTGGAGTGGAACCGGACTAGCGGGAGAATCGGAGACCCAGTACTTC.

This CDR3 is CASSYGINTEAFF. CDR3 nucleotides: TGTGCCAGCAGTTACGGGATAAACACTGAAGCTTTCTTT. The chain couples TRBV6-5 to TRBJ1-1, with no clear D. Between the trimmed V and J ends, which lost 2 bases and 2 bases, there was a span of 6 bases. The germline CDR1 and CDR2 sequences are MNHEY and SVGAGI. The CDR3 is made up of 13 amino acids.

The rearrangement links TRBV11-3 to TRBJ2-1; 9 bases map to TRBD2. Germline trimming cut 6 bases from V and 8 bases from J; bases unmatched to any gene: 8. Germline CDR1 SGHNT, CDR2 YENEEA. This CDR3 region has 14 residues. The DNA for the CDR3 is TGTGCCAGCAGTGTAGCGGGAGAAGCGGATGAGCAGTTCTTC. Residues: CASSVAGEADEQFF.

This clone has only a few counts. The chain combines TRBV30 with TRBJ2-1; D might be TRBD2 (6 bases). V gave up 3 bases and J gave up 9 bases, with 12 bases separating them. The CDR3 totals 12 residues. Germline V lookup: CDR1 GTSNPN, CDR2 SVGIG (reference sequence). The CDR3 nucleotides are TGTGCCTGGAGATCTGCCGGGAGTGAGCAGTTCTTC. Amino acid sequence: CAWRSAGSEQFF.

V is TRBV6-4 and J is TRBJ2-3; no reliable D call. CDR3 size: 15 residues. Germline lookup yields CDR1 MRHNA and CDR2 SNTAGT. The germline V and J ends were trimmed by 5 bases and 2 bases, with 14 bases remaining between them. CDR3 amino acids: CASSLNPGSTDTQYF. The CDR3 DNA sequence: TGTGCCAGCAGTCTCAACCCGGGTTCCACAGATACGCAGTATTTT.

V usage is TRBV11-3 and J usage is TRBJ2-1; TRBD2 is a possible D gene (5 bases). This CDR3 has 18 residues. Germline V gene data show CDR1 as SGHNT and CDR2 as YENEEA. V was clipped by 0 bases and J by 0 bases, with 15 bases between them. The CDR3 reads CASSLEDLGISSYNEQFF. The CDR3 DNA reads as TGTGCCAGCAGCTTAGAAGATCTCGGGATCAGCTCCTACAATGAGCAGTTCTTC.

The count of this clone is one. This chain links TRBV30 with TRBJ2-7; TRBD2 agrees at 7 bases. V trimming: 0 bases; J trimming: 2 bases; junction bases outside the gene matches: 4. The CDR3 is made up of 14 amino acids. In germline, CDR1 is GTSNPN, CDR2 SVGIG (reference sequence). In DNA, the CDR3 is TGTGCCTGGAGTGTGGGACGGGGGGCCTACGAGCAGTACTTC. It yields the protein CAWSVGRGAYEQYF.

This sequence joins TRBV9 and TRBJ2-7; 9 nucleotides line up with TRBD2. The V and J ends lost 5 bases and 5 bases, in that order; junction bases with no gene match: 5. Germline CDR1 SGDLS, CDR2 YYNGEE. CDR3 size: 13 residues. Here the CDR3 DNA reads TGTGCCAGCAGTAGCGGGAGAATGAACGAGCAGTACTTC. Protein: CASSSGRMNEQYF.

V and J are TRBV5-1 and TRBJ2-1; D tentatively fits TRBD1 or TRBD2 (5 bases each). The CDR3 is 13 amino acids. Germline V gene sequence: CDR1 SGHRS, CDR2 YFSETQ. V lost 0 bases, J lost 12 bases, and 13 bases lay in between. DNA of the CDR3: TGCGCCAGCAGCTTGGTCGGGACCCCGGGGCAGTTCTTC. It codes for CASSLVGTPGQFF. Full variable domain (outside the CDR3, taken from reference TRBV5-1 and TRBJ2-1): KAGVTQTPRYLIKTRGQQVTLSCSPISGHRSVSWYQQTPGQGLQFLFEYFSETQRNKGNFPGRFSGRQFSNSRSEMNVSTLELGDSALYLCASSLVGTPGQFFGPGTRLTVL.

The table lists this clone with a count of one. The chain has TRBV11-2 and TRBJ2-2, with 7 bases aligning to TRBD1. This CDR3 contains 15 residues. V was pared by 5 bases and J by 2 bases, with 5 bases of the junction left unmatched. Germline CDR1 and CDR2: SGHAT and FQNNGV. As DNA, the CDR3 is TGTGCCAGCAGCCCCGGACAGGCTAACACCGGGGAGCTGTTTTTT. The encoded protein is CASSPGQANTGELFF.

The rearrangement links TRBV11-3 to TRBJ2-3; D gene ambiguous. This CDR3 spans 13 amino acids. Per the germline V gene, CDR1 is SGHNT and CDR2 is YENEEA. V was shortened by 0 bases and J by 6 bases, with 7 bases between the two germline ends. CDR3 nucleotide sequence: TGTGCCAGCAGCTTAGAACGTGCGGATACGCAGTATTTT. This sequence encodes CASSLERADTQYF. The whole variable domain, filled in from reference TRBV11-3 and TRBJ2-3, reads EAGVVQSPRYKIIEKKQPVAFWCNPISGHNTLYWYLQNLGQGPELLIRYENEEAVDDSQLPKDRFSAERLKGVDSTLKIQPAELGDSAVYLCASSLERADTQYFGPGTRLTVL.

CDR3 region: CASSLYRSTDTQYF. The CDR3 nucleotides read TGTGCCAGCAGCTTATACAGGAGCACAGATACGCAGTATTTT. This rearrangement joins TRBV11-3 to TRBJ2-3; TRBD1 might be the D (5 bases). Trimming left V 2 bases short and J 0 bases short, with 6 bases between. This CDR3 spans 14 amino acids. Looked up from germline, CDR1 is SGHNT and CDR2 is YENEEA.

This clone has more than one count but fewer than ten. The rearrangement joins TRBV5-6 to TRBJ2-7, with D tentatively TRBD2 (5 bases). The CDR3 covers 13 residues. Germline CDR1 reads SGHDT; CDR2 reads YYEEEE. V gave up 0 bases and J gave up 5 bases, with 9 bases separating them. The CDR3 DNA follows: TGTGCCAGCAGCTTGGGAGGGAGAAACGAGCAGTACTTC. Residues: CASSLGGRNEQYF.

The gene calls are TRBV18 and TRBJ2-7; 7 bases are a match to TRBD1. V dropped 3 bases and J dropped 4; count of bases not matched to a gene: 9. Germline V CDR1 and CDR2: KGHSH, LQKENI. The CDR3 runs 15 residues. CDR3 in amino acids: CASSPQTGSGYEQYF. The CDR3 bases are TGTGCCAGCTCACCTCAGACAGGGTCTGGTTACGAGCAGTACTTC.

This clone has just a few counts. This chain uses TRBV7-9 with TRBJ2-2; 11 bases match TRBD2. V gave up 6 bases and J gave up 7 bases; unmatched junction bases: 7. There are 15 residues in the CDR3. CDR1 SEHNR and CDR2 FQNEAQ come from the germline V gene (reference sequence). In DNA form, the CDR3 reads TGTGCCAGCAGACCACTAGCGGGAGCAGGCGGGGAGCTGTTTTTT. Translation: CASRPLAGAGGELFF.

The chain employs TRBV5-1 and TRBJ2-3; D ambiguous. CDR3 size: 15 residues. The germline V gene has CDR1 SGHRS and CDR2 YFSETQ. V lost 0 bases and J lost 0, with 8 bases in between. CDR3 sequence (DNA): TGCGCCAGCAGCTTGGTACTAACTAGCACAGATACGCAGTATTTT. Protein sequence: CASSLVLTSTDTQYF.

This chain connects TRBV11-3 to TRBJ2-7, with a possible D match to TRBD1 (6 bases). The ends were cut back, 5 bases at V and 7 bases at J, with 12 bases in the middle. Looked up from germline, CDR1 is SGHNT and CDR2 is YENEEA. The CDR3 runs to 12 residues. The chain's CDR3 is CASSPTRGEQYF. CDR3 nucleotides: TGTGCCAGCAGCCCTACGAGGGGGGAGCAGTACTTC.

This clone was detected once. V is TRBV11-3 and J is TRBJ1-1; unclear D gene. The CDR3 spans 15 residues. Germline V gene lookup returns CDR1 SGHNT and CDR2 YENEEA. Trimming took 7 bases from V and 5 from J, leaving 20 bases between them. CDR3 nucleotides: TGTGCCAGCAACTTTCTATCGGCCGCTGGGACTGAAGCTTTCTTT. Translation gives CASNFLSAAGTEAFF. Full variable domain (outside the CDR3, taken from reference TRBV11-3 and TRBJ1-1): EAGVVQSPRYKIIEKKQPVAFWCNPISGHNTLYWYLQNLGQGPELLIRYENEEAVDDSQLPKDRFSAERLKGVDSTLKIQPAELGDSAVYLCASNFLSAAGTEAFFGQGTRLTVV.

The chain recombines TRBV7-9 with TRBJ1-1; D may be TRBD1 (5 bases). Deletions cut 1 base from V and 0 bases from J, with 6 bases between. The germline gives CDR1 SEHNR, CDR2 FQNEAQ (reference sequence). The CDR3 covers 14 residues. The CDR3 region has the DNA TGTGCCAGCAGCTTAGGGGGACTGAACACTGAAGCTTTCTTT. Its translation: CASSLGGLNTEAFF. The variable domain in full, completed from reference TRBV7-9 and TRBJ1-1, reads DTGVSQNPRHKITKRGQNVTFRCDPISEHNRLYWYRQTLGQGPEFLTYFQNEAQLEKSRLLSDRFSAERPKGSFSTLEIQRTEQGDSAMYLCASSLGGLNTEAFFGQGTRLTVV.

The chain links TRBV5-5 to TRBJ2-1, with D perhaps TRBD2 (5 bases). This CDR3 is built from 17 residues. Between the trimmed V and J ends, which lost 2 bases and 0 bases, there was a span of 15 bases. The germline V gene has CDR1 SGHKS and CDR2 YYEKEE (reference sequence). The CDR3 region has the DNA TGTGCCAGCAGCTTAGATCGGGGTTGGAGCTCCTACAATGAGCAGTTCTTC. Translated, it gives CASSLDRGWSSYNEQFF.

The J gene is TRBJ2-2, the V gene TRBV18, with TRBD2 matching over 11 bases. The CDR3 consists of 15 residues. The V gene end was trimmed by 2 bases and the J gene end by 5 bases; junction bases not matched to a gene: 1. CDR1 is KGHSH, CDR2 LQKENI, per germline. The DNA of the CDR3 is TGTGCCAGCTCACCAACTAGCGGGAGAACCGGGGAGCTGTTTTTT. Amino acids: CASSPTSGRTGELFF.

Here the CDR3 reads CASIAGDGETQYF. CDR3 in DNA: TGCGCCAGCATAGCAGGGGATGGGGAGACCCAGTACTTC. The V gene is TRBV5-1, the J gene TRBJ2-5, with a tentative D call TRBD1 (6 bases). Between the trimmed V and J ends, which lost 6 bases and 5 bases, there was a span of 14 bases. In germline, CDR1 is SGHRS, CDR2 YFSETQ. This CDR3 has 13 amino acids.

This chain uses TRBV18 with TRBJ1-5, with D possibly being TRBD1 (6 bases). V lost 3 bases to trimming and J lost 5 bases, with 11 bases between them. CDR1 KGHSH and CDR2 LQKENI come from the germline V gene. The CDR3 runs 14 residues. The CDR3 DNA follows: TGTGCCAGCTCACCTTCAGGGGACGATCAGCCCCAGCATTTT. As protein: CASSPSGDDQPQHF. Full variable domain (missing parts from reference TRBV18 and TRBJ1-5): NAGVMQNPRHLVRRRGQEARLRCSPMKGHSHVYWYRQLPEEGLKFMVYLQKENIIDESGMPKERFSAEFPKEGPSILRIQQVVRGDSAAYFCASSPSGDDQPQHFGDGTRLSIL.

The chain combines TRBV18 with TRBJ1-1, with 7 bases matching TRBD1. V dropped 3 bases and J dropped 6; count of bases not matched to a gene: 10. CDR1 is KGHSH and CDR2 is LQKENI in the germline V gene. There are 15 residues in the CDR3. Here the CDR3 DNA reads TGTGCCAGCTCACCTTCAGGGGGTAGTCAGGCTGAAGCTTTCTTT. It yields the protein CASSPSGGSQAEAFF.

J is TRBJ2-1 and V is TRBV29-1; D remains ambiguous. The CDR3 has 11 residues. Per germline, CDR1 SQVTM and CDR2 ANQGSEA. Trimming left V 4 bases short and J 8 bases short, with 9 bases between. As DNA, the CDR3 is TGCAGCGTTGTCCTCGTCGATGAGCAGTTCTTC. It yields the protein CSVVLVDEQFF.

This chain links TRBV7-3 with TRBJ2-7, with 13 bases fitting TRBD2. After removal of 6 bases from V and 5 bases from J, the junction contained 7 bases not matched to a gene. CDR3 length: 15 residues. CDR1 and CDR2 (germline): SGHTA, FQGTGA. The CDR3 bases are TGTGCCAGCAGACCCCCGGGACTAGCGGGACACGAGCAGTACTTC. This gives the protein CASRPPGLAGHEQYF.

The rearrangement uses TRBV7-8 and TRBJ2-7, with 9 bases fitting TRBD2. The CDR3 totals 14 residues. Trimming took 5 bases from V and 2 from J; bases not matched to a gene: 4. Germline-derived CDR1 and CDR2 are SGHVS and FQNEAQ. The CDR3 nucleotides read TGTGCCAGCAGCATGACTAGCGGCCCCTACGAGCAGTACTTC. As protein: CASSMTSGPYEQYF.

The chain joins TRBV6-6 to TRBJ2-3; TRBD2 aligns across 9 bases. The CDR3 spans 16 residues. Germline assignment: CDR1 MNHNY and CDR2 SVGAGI (reference sequence). V gave up 4 bases and J gave up 4 bases; unmatched junction bases: 9. CDR3 DNA: TGTGCCAGCAGTTCGCATGAAGCGGGAGGCCCAGATACGCAGTATTTT. As protein: CASSSHEAGGPDTQYF.